This record covers a single T cell receptor beta chain. Its target is unknown. Germline V gives CDR1 WSHSY, CDR2 SAAADI. CDR3 length equals 12 residues. J gave up 10 bases and V 7 bases, and 6 bases lay outside the gene matches. This sample stems from a study of cytomegalovirus exposure and HLA in healthy donors. Findings of the study overall: Diagnosis of cytomegalovirus status made by the classifier reportedly showed high specificity and sensitivity.

PCR involved 60 Vbeta and 13 Jbeta primers. Produced via immunoSEQ multiplex PCR; TCRdb's table is partial and in-frame only. The sample's table shows around 100,000 clones. The sample comprised PBMCs. This chain joins TRBV10-2 and TRBJ2-1; TRBD2 matches at 8 bases. The receptor's source is a man between 40 and 49 years old in good health and CMV-seronegative. CDR3 DNA sequence: TGCGCCAGCACTCCGGGGGGGCGGGAGCAGTTCTTC. It yields the protein CASTPGGREQFF.